Listed below are T cell receptor beta chains from one sample, sequenced in a study of post-analysis software for immune sequencing data. MiXCR, run by TCRdb on the PCR reads, gives a single entry per CDR3 protein. The profile shows hundreds of thousands of distinct CDR3 sequences, less than 35% of them singletons. The sequenced sample was blood. The receptors were sampled from a girl between 10 and 17 years old with multiple sclerosis. Both conserved end residues are part of each CDR3. A D gene is named only where the DNA matches it firmly. The size entry is marked missing in some rows and otherwise reads once, few, many or a size class.

CDR3	DNA	D	size	V	J
CSAPTGNQPQHF	TGCAGTGCTCCGACGGGGAATCAGCCCCAGCATTTT	-	-	TRBV20-1	TRBJ1-5
CASSQDATGTDAGYTF	TGCGCCAGCAGCCAAGATGCTACGGGGACAGACGCTGGCTACACCTTC	TRBD1	few	TRBV4-3	TRBJ1-2
CASSSLQGANEKLFF	TGCGCCAGCAGTTCACTACAGGGGGCTAATGAAAAACTGTTTTTT	TRBD1	-	TRBV5-1	TRBJ1-4
CASSLGPSRISGNTIYF	TGTGCCAGCAGTTTGGGTCCGTCGCGGATCTCTGGAAACACCATATATTTT	-	-	TRBV28	TRBJ1-3
CASSTRGARETQYF	TGTGCCAGCAGTACAAGGGGTGCGCGAGAGACCCAGTACTTC	-	-	TRBV6-5	TRBJ2-5
CASGDLIEQYF	TGTGCCAGCGGCGATTTGATCGAGCAGTACTTC	-	-	TRBV7-9	TRBJ2-7
CASSLRWNLWGGGETQYF	TGTGCCAGCAGCTTACGGTGGAACTTGTGGGGAGGAGGAGAGACCCAGTACTTC	-	-	TRBV7-9	TRBJ2-5
CASIISGGSYGYTF	TGTGCCAGCATCATTTCAGGGGGCTCCTATGGCTACACCTTC	TRBD1	few	TRBV28	TRBJ1-2
CASSLWASLSTDTQYF	TGTGCCAGCAGCTTATGGGCTAGCCTAAGCACAGATACGCAGTATTTT	-	-	TRBV7-2	TRBJ2-3
CASSLSGIGTQYF	TGTGCCAGCAGTTTATCAGGGATTGGGACCCAGTACTTC	-	few	TRBV28	TRBJ2-5
CSVGVGYGYTF	TGCAGCGTTGGGGTGGGCTATGGCTACACCTTC	-	few	TRBV29-1	TRBJ1-2
CASSLEGTPETQYF	TGCGCCAGCAGCTTGGAGGGCACTCCGGAGACCCAGTACTTC	-	-	TRBV5-1	TRBJ2-5
CSARVRAGDTQYF	TGCAGTGCTAGAGTACGGGCTGGGGATACGCAGTATTTT	-	-	TRBV20-1	TRBJ2-3
CASSQGSGKETQYF	TGCGCCAGCAGCCAGGGTAGCGGGAAGGAGACCCAGTACTTC	TRBD2	-	TRBV4-3	TRBJ2-5
CSAMTSGTNEQFF	TGCAGTGCTATGACTAGCGGGACTAATGAGCAGTTCTTC	TRBD2	-	TRBV20-1	TRBJ2-1
CASSPPAGFSNQPQHF	TGTGCCAGCAGTCCTCCTGCAGGTTTTAGCAATCAGCCCCAGCATTTT	-	few	TRBV6-1	TRBJ1-5
CASSLARARNTIYF	TGTGCCAGCAGCTTAGCGAGGGCTCGGAACACCATATATTTT	-	-	TRBV7-8	TRBJ1-3
CASSLTSGRTDTQYF	TGTGCCAGCAGCCTTACTAGCGGGCGCACAGATACGCAGTATTTT	TRBD2	many	TRBV7-2	TRBJ2-3
CSARDKLMSPVSYEQYF	TGCAGTGCTAGAGATAAATTGATGTCACCCGTGAGCTACGAGCAGTACTTC	-	-	TRBV20-1	TRBJ2-7
CASSHTRGLAGVNEQFF	TGTGCCAGCAGCCACACCCGGGGACTAGCGGGGGTTAATGAGCAGTTCTTC	TRBD2	-	TRBV28	TRBJ2-1
CASRSGPGQGVGNTEAFF	TGCGCCAGCAGATCGGGCCCGGGACAGGGGGTCGGGAACACTGAAGCTTTCTTT	TRBD1	few	TRBV5-1	TRBJ1-1
CASSMTGYVNTEAFF	TGTGCCAGCAGTATGACAGGGTACGTTAACACTGAAGCTTTCTTT	TRBD1	-	TRBV27	TRBJ1-1
CASSSWTLPDTQYF	TGCGCCAGCAGCTCCTGGACTCTCCCTGATACGCAGTATTTT	-	-	TRBV5-1	TRBJ2-3
CASSSLERGSSYNEQYF	TGTGCCAGCAGTTCTCTTGAGCGGGGGAGCTCCTACAATGAGCAGTACTTC	TRBD2	-	TRBV27	TRBJ2-5
CAISESGGLRGRYEQYF	TGTGCCATCAGTGAGTCGGGAGGTCTCAGGGGGCGGTACGAGCAGTACTTC	TRBD1	few	TRBV10-3	TRBJ2-7
CATSRRPGQGSYEQYF	TGTGCCACCAGCAGACGACCGGGACAGGGCTCCTACGAGCAGTACTTC	TRBD1	many	TRBV15	TRBJ2-7
CSARAGDYYNEQFF	TGCAGTGCTAGAGCGGGCGACTACTACAATGAGCAGTTCTTC	-	few	TRBV20-1	TRBJ2-1
CSAKTGVNNEQFF	TGCAGTGCTAAAACAGGGGTGAACAATGAGCAGTTCTTC	TRBD1	-	TRBV20-1	TRBJ2-1
CASTETGPTSTDTQYF	TGTGCCAGCACCGAGACAGGGCCAACTAGCACAGATACGCAGTATTTT	TRBD1	few	TRBV6-1	TRBJ2-3
CASSDGSGNQGAFF	TGTGCCAGCAGTGACGGGTCAGGGAACCAAGGAGCTTTCTTT	-	-	TRBV6-4	TRBJ1-1
CASSERAAQSLGQFF	TGTGCCAGCAGTGAGCGAGCGGCCCAAAGCCTAGGGCAGTTCTTC	-	-	TRBV2	TRBJ2-1
CASSQFGRRNNYGYTF	TGCGCCAGCAGCCAATTTGGGCGTCGGAATAACTATGGCTACACCTTC	-	-	TRBV4-3	TRBJ1-2
CSATRDPYEQYF	TGCAGTGCCACCCGGGACCCGTACGAGCAGTACTTC	-	-	TRBV20-1	TRBJ2-7
CASRPFAETGSYEQYF	TGCGCCAGCAGACCTTTCGCGGAGACAGGCTCCTACGAGCAGTACTTC	-	few	TRBV5-1	TRBJ2-7
CSAGARESREQFF	TGCAGTGCTGGGGCCCGAGAATCAAGGGAGCAGTTCTTC	-	-	TRBV20-1	TRBJ2-1
CAISALGSGRNSYEQYF	TGTGCCATCAGTGCATTAGGGAGCGGGAGAAACTCCTACGAGCAGTACTTC	TRBD2	many	TRBV10-3	TRBJ2-7
CSARDPSGASTDMQYF	TGCAGTGCTAGAGATCCCAGTGGGGCTAGCACAGATATGCAGTATTTT	-	-	TRBV20-1	TRBJ2-3
CASSQDWKIQETQYF	TGCGCCAGCAGCCAAGATTGGAAAATCCAAGAGACCCAGTACTTC	-	few	TRBV4-3	TRBJ2-5
CASSQGGQGTSPLHF	TGTGCCAGCAGCCAAGGTGGACAGGGTACTTCACCCCTCCACTTT	TRBD1	-	TRBV14	TRBJ1-6
CASSAGTNYEQYF	TGTGCCAGCAGCGCGGGCACAAACTACGAGCAGTACTTC	-	-	TRBV9	TRBJ2-7
CASSSARGLNYGYTF	TGTGCCAGCAGCTCCGCCCGCGGGCTTAACTATGGCTACACCTTC	-	few	TRBV7-2	TRBJ1-2
CSARDPSGSGWETQYF	TGCAGTGCTAGAGATCCAAGCGGGAGCGGTTGGGAGACCCAGTACTTC	TRBD2	-	TRBV20-1	TRBJ2-5